Listed below are T cell receptor beta chains from one sample, sequenced in a study of response to subunit inactivated influenza vaccine. TCRdb called the RT-PCR reads again in MiXCR, with one record for every CDR3 protein. The table has under 950,000 distinct CDR3 sequences, 21% seen once. The sample in question was PBMCs from blood, obtained around 5 days after vaccination. All receptors come from a man in his forties or fifties who received an inactivated influenza vaccine. The CDR3 runs from the conserved cysteine through the conserved F or W. A D gene is named only where the DNA matches it firmly. Not every row has a clone size; where given, it reads once, few, many or a size class.

D gene: -
V gene: TRBV11-2
clone size: -
J gene: TRBJ2-1
CDR3 protein: CASSLGSWEGEYNEQFF
CDR3 DNA: TGTGCCAGCAGCTTAGGTTCTTGGGAAGGAGAGTACAATGAGCAGTTCTTC

D gene: TRBD2
V gene: TRBV20-1
clone size: -
J gene: TRBJ2-3
CDR3 protein: CSASSTSGDKSTDTQYF
CDR3 DNA: TGCAGTGCTAGCTCCACTAGCGGGGACAAGAGCACAGATACGCAGTATTTT

D gene: TRBD1
V gene: TRBV6-5
clone size: -
J gene: TRBJ1-1
CDR3 protein: CASSSQGAWSTEAFF
CDR3 DNA: TGTGCCAGCAGTTCTCAGGGGGCTTGGAGCACTGAAGCTTTCTTT

D gene: -
V gene: TRBV4-3
clone size: -
J gene: TRBJ2-7
CDR3 protein: CASSQGRQFAYEQYF
CDR3 DNA: TGCGCCAGCAGCCAGGGGCGACAGTTCGCCTACGAGCAGTACTTC

D gene: TRBD2
V gene: TRBV6-2/TRBV6-3
clone size: -
J gene: TRBJ2-2
CDR3 protein: CASRLTSGGAPGELFF
CDR3 DNA: TGTGCCAGCAGACTCACTAGCGGGGGGGCCCCCGGGGAGCTGTTTTTT

D gene: -
V gene: TRBV19
clone size: -
J gene: TRBJ2-1
CDR3 protein: CASSIEGRYNEQFF
CDR3 DNA: TGTGCCAGTAGTATTGAGGGGAGGTACAATGAGCAGTTCTTC

D gene: -
V gene: TRBV18
clone size: -
J gene: TRBJ2-1
CDR3 protein: CASSPYDTNEQFF
CDR3 DNA: TGTGCCAGCTCACCTTATGACACCAATGAGCAGTTCTTC

D gene: -
V gene: TRBV18
clone size: -
J gene: TRBJ2-7
CDR3 protein: CASSPPKTGAYEQYF
CDR3 DNA: TGTGCCAGCTCACCACCGAAAACAGGCGCCTACGAGCAGTACTTC

D gene: -
V gene: TRBV21-1
clone size: -
J gene: TRBJ2-5
CDR3 protein: CASSKVVTAESWRVGETQYF
CDR3 DNA: TGTGCCAGCAGCAAAGTGGTGACAGCGGAGTCGTGGCGAGTTGGAGAGACCCAGTACTTC

D gene: -
V gene: TRBV7-8
clone size: many
J gene: TRBJ2-3
CDR3 protein: CASSFRVGTDTQYF
CDR3 DNA: TGTGCCAGCAGCTTCAGAGTGGGCACAGATACGCAGTATTTT

D gene: -
V gene: TRBV5-1
clone size: few
J gene: TRBJ1-4
CDR3 protein: CASSLAPGQFNEKLFF
CDR3 DNA: TGCGCCAGCAGCTTGGCCCCCGGACAGTTTAATGAAAAACTGTTTTTT

D gene: -
V gene: TRBV20-1
clone size: -
J gene: TRBJ1-2
CDR3 protein: CSAREDRSYYGYTF
CDR3 DNA: TGCAGTGCTAGAGAAGACAGGAGCTACTATGGCTACACCTTC

D gene: TRBD2
V gene: TRBV3-1
clone size: many
J gene: TRBJ2-7
CDR3 protein: CASSQDSGRASEQYF
CDR3 DNA: TGTGCCAGCAGCCAAGATAGCGGGAGGGCCTCCGAGCAGTACTTC

D gene: -
V gene: TRBV15
clone size: few
J gene: TRBJ1-3
CDR3 protein: CATSRDPYSSGNTIYF
CDR3 DNA: TGTGCCACCAGCAGAGATCCCTATAGCTCTGGAAACACCATATATTTT

D gene: -
V gene: TRBV2
clone size: -
J gene: TRBJ1-5
CDR3 protein: CASKRGVNSNQPQHF
CDR3 DNA: TGTGCCAGCAAAAGGGGGGTGAATAGCAATCAGCCCCAGCATTTT

D gene: TRBD2
V gene: TRBV6-1
clone size: -
J gene: TRBJ2-3
CDR3 protein: CASSEWAGGSTDTQYF
CDR3 DNA: TGTGCCAGCAGTGAATGGGCGGGAGGGAGCACAGATACGCAGTATTTT

D gene: TRBD1
V gene: TRBV18
clone size: few
J gene: TRBJ2-1
CDR3 protein: CASSGTGGVRGNEQFF
CDR3 DNA: TGTGCCAGCTCAGGGACAGGGGGCGTTCGAGGCAATGAGCAGTTCTTC

D gene: -
V gene: TRBV6-5
clone size: -
J gene: TRBJ1-1
CDR3 protein: CASSYSSQLTEAFF
CDR3 DNA: TGTGCCAGCAGTTACTCATCCCAGCTCACTGAAGCTTTCTTT

D gene: TRBD2
V gene: TRBV6-5
clone size: -
J gene: TRBJ2-1
CDR3 protein: CASSYAVAGGYNEQFF
CDR3 DNA: TGTGCCAGCAGCTACGCCGTAGCGGGAGGGTACAATGAGCAGTTCTTC

D gene: -
V gene: TRBV6-5
clone size: -
J gene: TRBJ1-1
CDR3 protein: CASSYPGRGQAFF
CDR3 DNA: TGTGCCAGCAGTTACCCTGGGCGGGGACAAGCTTTCTTT

D gene: -
V gene: TRBV5-1
clone size: -
J gene: TRBJ2-5
CDR3 protein: CASCLLSQETQYF
CDR3 DNA: TGCGCCAGCTGCCTTCTGAGCCAAGAGACCCAGTACTTC

D gene: -
V gene: TRBV12-3/TRBV12-4
clone size: -
J gene: TRBJ1-1
CDR3 protein: CASRAGSLNTEAFF
CDR3 DNA: TGTGCCAGCAGGGCGGGCAGCCTGAACACTGAAGCTTTCTTT